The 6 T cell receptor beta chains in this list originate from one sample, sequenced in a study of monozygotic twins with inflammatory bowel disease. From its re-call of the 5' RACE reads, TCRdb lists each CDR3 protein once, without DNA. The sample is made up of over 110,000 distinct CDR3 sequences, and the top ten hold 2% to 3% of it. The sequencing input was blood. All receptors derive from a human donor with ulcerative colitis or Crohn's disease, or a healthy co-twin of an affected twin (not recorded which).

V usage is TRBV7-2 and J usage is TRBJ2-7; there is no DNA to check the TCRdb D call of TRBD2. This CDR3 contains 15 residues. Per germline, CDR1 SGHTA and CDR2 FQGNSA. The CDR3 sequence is CASSRSGGPSYEQYF. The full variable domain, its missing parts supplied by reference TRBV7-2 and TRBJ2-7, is GAGVSQSPSNKVTEKGKDVELRCDPISGHTALYWYRQSLGQGLEFLIYFQGNSAPDKSGLPSDRFSAERTGGSVSTLTIQRTQQEDSAVYLCASSRSGGPSYEQYFGPGTRLTVT.

CDR3 sequence: CASSPSESSYNSPLHF. The chain links TRBV12-3 or TRBV12-4 to TRBJ1-6; the D gene TCRdb calls, TRBD1, cannot be checked with no DNA. CDR3 length: 16 residues.

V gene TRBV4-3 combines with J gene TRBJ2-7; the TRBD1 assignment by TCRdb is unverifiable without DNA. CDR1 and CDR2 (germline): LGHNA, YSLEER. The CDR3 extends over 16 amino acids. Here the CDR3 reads CASSQVGTGSPYEQYF.

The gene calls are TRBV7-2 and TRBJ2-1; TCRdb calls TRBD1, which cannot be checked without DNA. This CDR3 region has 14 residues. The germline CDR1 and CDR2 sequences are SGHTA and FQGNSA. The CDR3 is CASSLAGGGNEQFF.

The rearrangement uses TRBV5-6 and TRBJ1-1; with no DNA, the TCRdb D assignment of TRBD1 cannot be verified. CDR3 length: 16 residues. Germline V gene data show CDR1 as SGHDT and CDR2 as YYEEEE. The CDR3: CASSHYLGGRNTEAFF.

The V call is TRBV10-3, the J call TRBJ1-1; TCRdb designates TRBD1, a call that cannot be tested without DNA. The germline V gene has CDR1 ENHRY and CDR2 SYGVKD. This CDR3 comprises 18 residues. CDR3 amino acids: CAISESIPGQPLNTEAFF.